A selection of T cell receptor beta chains follows, all from one sample in a study of blood T cell repertoires in COVID-19. Only in-frame clones appear in the TCRdb table, and some are missing; sequencing was by immunoSEQ multiplex PCR. The sample lists hundreds of thousands of clones; about nine tenths were seen once. The specimen was peripheral blood. The receptors here all came from a woman aged 30 to 39 with active or convalescent COVID-19. The CDR3 runs from the conserved cysteine through the conserved F or W. Each record gives: J gene, V gene, D gene, clone size, CDR3 protein, CDR3 DNA. D genes are given only for firm matches. The size field is filled for only some rows; it gives once, few, many or a size class.

j_gene: TRBJ2-5; v_gene: TRBV5-1; d_gene: .; abundance: .; CDR3aa: CASREGRGRETQYF; CDR3nt: TGCGCCAGCAGGGAGGGTAGGGGGCGAGAGACCCAGTACTTC
j_gene: TRBJ2-3; v_gene: TRBV9; d_gene: TRBD2; abundance: .; CDR3aa: CASSVLTGGQDTQYF; CDR3nt: TGTGCCAGCAGCGTATTGACGGGGGGGCAGGATACGCAGTATTTT
j_gene: TRBJ2-3; v_gene: TRBV4-1; d_gene: TRBD2; abundance: .; CDR3aa: CASSQQLAGVGTDTQYF; CDR3nt: TGCGCCAGCAGCCAGCAACTAGCGGGAGTAGGCACAGATACGCAGTATTTT
j_gene: TRBJ1-5; v_gene: TRBV3-1/TRBV3-2; d_gene: .; abundance: .; CDR3aa: CASSQVGGNQPQHF; CDR3nt: TGTGCCAGCAGCCAAGTAGGGGGCAATCAGCCCCAGCATTTT
j_gene: TRBJ1-2; v_gene: TRBV6-5; d_gene: .; abundance: .; CDR3aa: CASSTRYRENYGYTF; CDR3nt: TGTGCCAGCAGTACACGCTACAGGGAGAACTATGGCTACACCTTC
j_gene: TRBJ1-2; v_gene: TRBV24-1; d_gene: .; abundance: .; CDR3aa: CATRDRNYGYTF; CDR3nt: TGTGCCACCAGGGACAGAAACTATGGCTACACCTTC
j_gene: TRBJ1-5; v_gene: TRBV19; d_gene: TRBD1; abundance: .; CDR3aa: CASGNDPYRGTGQPQHF; CDR3nt: TGTGCCAGTGGGAACGACCCTTACAGGGGGACAGGGCAGCCCCAGCATTTT
j_gene: TRBJ2-2; v_gene: TRBV4-2; d_gene: .; abundance: many; CDR3aa: CASSQGGEVLRLSGELFF; CDR3nt: TGTGCCAGCAGCCAAGGGGGAGAAGTGCTGAGGTTAAGCGGGGAGCTGTTTTTT
j_gene: TRBJ1-6; v_gene: TRBV5-4; d_gene: TRBD1; abundance: .; CDR3aa: CASSTRDRDSSPLHF; CDR3nt: TGTGCCAGCAGCACCCGGGACAGGGACAGTTCACCCCTCCACTTT
j_gene: TRBJ2-2; v_gene: TRBV25-1; d_gene: TRBD1; abundance: few; CDR3aa: CASSEYYTGTVNTGELFF; CDR3nt: TGTGCCAGCAGTGAATACTATACCGGGACAGTTAACACCGGGGAGCTGTTTTTT
j_gene: TRBJ2-1; v_gene: TRBV6-5; d_gene: .; abundance: .; CDR3aa: CASRPAGQRGDEQFF; CDR3nt: TGTGCCAGCAGACCGGCGGGTCAACGGGGTGATGAGCAGTTCTTC
j_gene: TRBJ2-1; v_gene: TRBV30; d_gene: .; abundance: .; CDR3aa: CASTITYNEQFF; CDR3nt: TGTGCCTCAACTATCACCTACAATGAGCAGTTCTTC
j_gene: TRBJ2-5; v_gene: TRBV11-2; d_gene: TRBD2; abundance: once; CDR3aa: CASSPGLAGDYGETQYF; CDR3nt: TGTGCCAGCAGCCCCGGACTAGCGGGGGACTACGGAGAGACCCAGTACTTC
j_gene: TRBJ1-2; v_gene: TRBV3-1/TRBV3-2; d_gene: .; abundance: .; CDR3aa: CASSQEATGPIANYGYTF; CDR3nt: TGTGCCAGCAGCCAAGAAGCCACAGGACCAATAGCTAACTATGGCTACACCTTC
j_gene: TRBJ1-4; v_gene: TRBV6-2/TRBV6-3; d_gene: TRBD1; abundance: .; CDR3aa: CASSYPSSGGAYDNEKLFF; CDR3nt: TGTGCCAGCAGTTACCCCAGTTCAGGGGGCGCCTACGATAATGAAAAACTGTTTTTT
j_gene: TRBJ1-3; v_gene: TRBV5-1; d_gene: .; abundance: .; CDR3aa: CASSSGESSGNTIYF; CDR3nt: TGCGCCAGCAGTTCGGGGGAGAGCTCTGGAAACACCATATATTTT
j_gene: TRBJ1-1; v_gene: TRBV4-1; d_gene: .; abundance: .; CDR3aa: CASSQDLSLINTEAFF; CDR3nt: TGCGCCAGCAGCCAAGACTTAAGCCTCATAAACACTGAAGCTTTCTTT
j_gene: TRBJ2-3; v_gene: TRBV6-5; d_gene: .; abundance: .; CDR3aa: CAVESTDTQYF; CDR3nt: TGTGCCGTGGAGAGCACAGATACGCAGTATTTT
j_gene: TRBJ1-6; v_gene: TRBV23-1; d_gene: .; abundance: .; CDR3aa: CASSPLIQGLLRRYGPLHF; CDR3nt: TGCGCCAGCAGTCCCTTGATCCAGGGTTTGCTGCGCAGGTATGGACCCCTCCACTTT
j_gene: TRBJ2-7; v_gene: TRBV29-1; d_gene: .; abundance: .; CDR3aa: CSVESGQVREQYF; CDR3nt: TGCAGCGTTGAATCCGGCCAGGTCCGCGAGCAGTACTTC
j_gene: TRBJ1-2; v_gene: TRBV19; d_gene: TRBD1; abundance: .; CDR3aa: CASSSNSGQYYGYTF; CDR3nt: TGTGCCAGTAGTAGTAATTCGGGACAGTACTATGGCTACACCTTC
j_gene: TRBJ2-5; v_gene: TRBV7-6; d_gene: .; abundance: .; CDR3aa: CASSLGRLPGEETQYF; CDR3nt: TGTGCCAGCAGCTTAGGCCGACTACCCGGGGAAGAGACCCAGTACTTC
j_gene: TRBJ2-7; v_gene: TRBV2; d_gene: .; abundance: .; CDR3aa: CASGRQGTLGEQYF; CDR3nt: TGTGCCAGCGGACGTCAGGGAACCCTGGGGGAGCAGTACTTC
j_gene: TRBJ2-7; v_gene: TRBV10-3; d_gene: TRBD1; abundance: .; CDR3aa: CAIGGGRDRYYEQYF; CDR3nt: TGTGCCATCGGAGGAGGAAGGGACAGGTATTACGAGCAGTACTTC
j_gene: TRBJ1-2; v_gene: TRBV12-3/TRBV12-4; d_gene: TRBD1; abundance: .; CDR3aa: CASTVGQGYGYTF; CDR3nt: TGTGCCAGCACCGTCGGACAGGGGTATGGCTACACCTTC
j_gene: TRBJ2-5; v_gene: TRBV6-4; d_gene: TRBD2; abundance: .; CDR3aa: CASRGLAEPRETQYF; CDR3nt: TGTGCCAGCAGGGGACTAGCGGAACCCCGGGAGACCCAGTACTTC
j_gene: TRBJ1-2; v_gene: TRBV10-3; d_gene: .; abundance: .; CDR3aa: CAIREGEGRGYTF; CDR3nt: TGTGCCATCCGGGAGGGGGAAGGTCGTGGCTACACCTTC